Given below is one TCR beta chain in context. The record originates from a study of blood T cell repertoires in COVID-19. The CDR3 sequence is 13 residues long. The ends lost 2 bases at V and 3 bases at J; junction bases unmatched: 1. The germline V gene encodes CDR1 LNHDA and CDR2 SQIVND (reference sequence). Original processing methods: The authors estimated nucleated cell counts from reference gene primer amplification. The protocol was immunoSEQ multiplex PCR, while the TCRdb copy is restricted to in-frame clones and leaves out a portion. From that table come the V and J calls and clone size; the DNA was used to work out D and trimming. This table holds about 290,000 clones, roughly nine tenths found once.

Input material: PBMCs or T cells enriched from blood (not recorded which). This TCR was recovered from a woman aged 35 to 49 who had recovered from COVID-19. The J gene is TRBJ2-7, the V gene TRBV19, with 7 bases lining up with TRBD1. Here the CDR3 DNA reads TGTGCCAGTAGTATACAGGGGGTCTACGAGCAGTACTTC. This codes for CASSIQGVYEQYF.